These 10 T cell receptor beta chains share one sample of origin, sequenced in a study of cytomegalovirus exposure and HLA in healthy donors. The table came from immunoSEQ multiplex PCR; TCRdb's copy has only in-frame clones and leaves some out. The sample shows some 330,000 clones, about nine tenths of them seen only once. Input material: PBMCs. Receptor source: a woman aged 18-29 years in good health and CMV-seronegative.

For this clone: The same CDR3 also results from other DNA sequences found in this sample. The chain joins TRBV29-1 to TRBJ2-5, with TRBD1 identical over 8 bases. The germline V gene has CDR1 SQVTM and CDR2 ANQGSEA. V shed 6 bases, J shed 4 bases, and the junction held 7 bases outside the gene matches. The CDR3 extends over 13 amino acids. As DNA, the CDR3 is TGCAGCGTAGACACAGGGGGAGGAGAGACCCAGTACTTC. As protein: CSVDTGGGETQYF.

This chain links TRBV6-5 with TRBJ2-2; D might be TRBD2 (6 bases). The CDR3 consists of 13 residues. Germline CDR1 MNHEY, CDR2 SVGAGI. Between the trimmed V and J ends, which lost 2 bases and 5 bases, there was a span of 6 bases. In nucleotides, the CDR3 is TGTGCCAGCAGTTACCGGGGGACCGGGGAGCTGTTTTTT. Translation: CASSYRGTGELFF.

The rearrangement joins TRBV5-1 to TRBJ1-2; D is unclear. CDR1 is SGHRS and CDR2 is YFSETQ in the germline V gene. V lost 0 bases and J lost 1, with 10 bases in between. There are 15 residues in the CDR3. DNA for the CDR3: TGCGCCAGCAGCTTGGCCACGTCCGGTAACTATGGCTACACCTTC. The encoded protein is CASSLATSGNYGYTF.

Of note for this clone: At one end the junction does not follow the germline gene, possibly because of a read error. This rearrangement joins TRBV7-7 to TRBJ2-5, with D maybe TRBD2 (6 bases). Germline CDR1 reads SSHAT; CDR2 reads FNYEAQ (reference sequence). CDR3 length: 15 residues. The CDR3 DNA is TGTGCTAGCAGCTTAGTTACGGGACTGGTGGAGACCCAGTACTTC. It translates to CASSLVTGLVETQYF.

The V gene is TRBV10-3, the J gene TRBJ2-7; 9 nucleotides match TRBD1. The CDR3 covers 14 residues. Germline CDR1 is ENHRY and CDR2 is SYGVKD. V was pared by 6 bases and J by 2 bases, with 5 bases of the junction left unmatched. CDR3 bases: TGTGCCATCAGGGACAGGGGAGTTCCCTACGAGCAGTACTTC. It specifies CAIRDRGVPYEQYF.

This clone has a single count. The chain uses TRBV27 and TRBJ2-3; weak D call: TRBD2 (5 bases). Germline V gene sequence: CDR1 MNHEY, CDR2 SMNVEV (reference sequence). V was pared by 11 bases and J by 0 bases, with 15 bases between. The length of the CDR3 is 14 residues. DNA of the CDR3: TGTGCCGGGCGGACTGCTACTAGCACAGATACGCAGTATTTT. This sequence encodes CAGRTATSTDTQYF.

This chain links TRBV23-1 with TRBJ1-5; TRBD1 might be the D (5 bases). TRBV23-1 qualifies as an ORF whose function is uncertain. The CDR3 extends over 14 amino acids. V was pared by 8 bases and J by 2 bases, with 13 bases between. The CDR3 loop is CASSQGQGNQPQHF. In DNA, the CDR3 is TGCGCCAGCTCCCAGGGTCAGGGCAATCAGCCCCAGCATTTT.

The chain uses TRBV27 and TRBJ2-7, with 11 bases matching TRBD2. The CDR3 has 14 residues. Germline V gene data show CDR1 as MNHEY and CDR2 as SMNVEV (reference sequence). The V gene end was trimmed by 0 bases and the J gene end by 6 bases; junction bases not matched to a gene: 1. The CDR3: CASSLSGLAGEQYF. The CDR3 DNA follows: TGTGCCAGCAGTTTATCTGGACTAGCGGGCGAGCAGTACTTC.

This chain joins TRBV9 and TRBJ1-5, with D perhaps TRBD1 (5 bases). Trimming removed 3 bases at V and 5 bases at J, with 12 bases between. The CDR3 runs 14 residues. Germline V CDR1 and CDR2: SGDLS, YYNGEE. For the CDR3, the DNA is TGTGCCAGCAGCGGGGGGGAGGGCTATCAGCCCCAGCATTTT. It codes for CASSGGEGYQPQHF.

This clone was seen once. V gene TRBV5-1 combines with J gene TRBJ2-1; 7 bases are shared with TRBD2. Germline values: CDR1 SGHRS, CDR2 YFSETQ. This CDR3 has 17 amino acids. The V gene end was trimmed by 0 bases and the J gene end by 6 bases; junction bases not matched to a gene: 12. The CDR3 spells CASSLAKWEGRGNEQFF. Here the CDR3 DNA reads TGCGCCAGCAGCTTGGCCAAGTGGGAGGGCCGGGGCAATGAGCAGTTCTTC.